The 30 T cell receptor beta chains below come from one sample, sequenced in a study of early T cells in non-severe SARS-CoV-2 infection. TCRdb itself ran the 5' RACE reads through MiXCR, one entry per CDR3 protein. This table holds roughly 120,000 distinct CDR3 sequences, around 12% found once. This specimen was whole blood, taken at baseline. The receptors come from an adult who was a healthcare worker with PCR-confirmed SARS-CoV-2 infection or an uninfected control (not recorded which).

Ten or more counts support this clonotype. CDR3 coding DNA: TGTGCCAGTACCCTCGGGGCTACAAAGGGTGGCTACACCTTC. This gives the protein CASTLGATKGGYTF. The chain has TRBV19 and TRBJ1-2; perhaps TRBD1 as D (5 bases). This CDR3 has 14 residues. V shed 7 bases and J shed 7 bases, with 19 bases lying between them. CDR1 is LNHDA and CDR2 is SQIVND in the germline V gene (reference sequence).

There are a few counts of this clonotype. Germline is not matched at one junction end, which may reflect a read error. The rearrangement links TRBV7-7 to TRBJ1-4; 8 nucleotides match TRBD1. Germline CDR1 reads SSHAT; CDR2 reads FNYEAQ (reference sequence). The CDR3 length is 17 residues. The CDR3 DNA is TGTGCTAGCAGTGCCGGGACAGGCTCATTAATGGGGGAAAAACTGTTTTTT. Its translation: CASSAGTGSLMGEKLFF.

This clonotype has just a few counts. The V call is TRBV19, the J call TRBJ2-3; D remains ambiguous. Germline V lookup: CDR1 LNHDA, CDR2 SQIVND (reference sequence). This CDR3 is built from 14 residues. V was cut by 2 bases and J by 4 bases, with 10 bases left in between. The CDR3 here is CASSIRDGADTQYF. The CDR3 DNA reads TGTGCCAGTAGTATAAGGGATGGCGCAGATACGCAGTATTTT.

The chain joins TRBV9 to TRBJ2-2, with 7 bases aligning to TRBD1. Germline V gene lookup returns CDR1 SGDLS and CDR2 YYNGEE. CDR3 length equals 15 residues. Trimming took 4 bases from V and 6 from J; bases not matched to a gene: 9. DNA for the CDR3: TGTGCCAGCAGCTCCCGACAGGGTGGACCCGGGGAGCTGTTTTTT. Its translation: CASSSRQGGPGELFF.

In its sample, this clonotype was seen many times. This chain links TRBV4-1 with TRBJ2-7; 10 bases are a match to TRBD2. J gave up 2 bases and V 1 base, and 2 bases lay outside the gene matches. The germline V gene encodes CDR1 MGHRA and CDR2 YSYEKL. The CDR3 extends over 15 amino acids. The CDR3 sequence: CASSQGLAGTYEQYF. CDR3 DNA sequence: TGCGCCAGCAGCCAAGGACTAGCGGGTACCTACGAGCAGTACTTC.

The V gene is TRBV29-1, the J gene TRBJ1-1; unclear D gene. The V gene lost 6 bases and the J gene lost 1 base, with 12 bases spanning the gap. The CDR3 runs to 13 residues. CDR1 SQVTM and CDR2 ANQGSEA come from the germline V gene. The CDR3 is CSVRPLANTEAFF. The CDR3 nucleotides read TGCAGCGTCCGTCCCTTAGCGAACACTGAAGCTTTCTTT.

The table lists this clonotype with a few counts. The chain is built from TRBV6-1 and TRBJ1-5, with D possibly being TRBD1 (5 bases). V was pared by 3 bases and J by 2 bases, with 11 bases between. Germline loops: CDR1 MNHNS, CDR2 SASEGT. The CDR3 extends over 15 amino acids. Here the CDR3 DNA reads TGTGCCAGCAGTGAGGGCAGGGTTGGCAATCAGCCCCAGCATTTT. It yields the protein CASSEGRVGNQPQHF.

The table lists this clonotype with a few counts. V is TRBV5-1 and J is TRBJ1-1, with D uncertain. Deletions cut 1 base from V and 5 bases from J, with 12 bases between. The V gene's germline CDR1 is SGHRS and CDR2 YFSETQ. The CDR3 covers 14 residues. The CDR3 coding sequence is TGCGCCAGCAGCTTGACCTTTATCGGGACTGAAGCTTTCTTT. It codes for CASSLTFIGTEAFF.

The chain is built from TRBV18 and TRBJ1-3; D uncertain. Trimming stripped 3 bases from V and 7 bases from J, with 16 bases between. Germline CDR1 KGHSH, CDR2 LQKENI. The CDR3 loop spans 15 amino acids. The CDR3 loop reads CASSPSVSLGNTIYF. The CDR3 coding sequence is TGTGCCAGCTCACCGAGTGTGTCTTTGGGGAACACCATATATTTT.

The V and J genes are TRBV7-9 and TRBJ2-7, with no clear D. V lost 1 base and J 0 bases, leaving 7 bases between the germline ends. CDR3 length equals 14 residues. Germline loops: CDR1 SEHNR, CDR2 FQNEAQ (reference sequence). This chain's CDR3 is CASSLGSVSYEQYF. CDR3 DNA: TGTGCCAGCAGCTTAGGTTCTGTCTCCTACGAGCAGTACTTC. The full variable domain, its missing parts supplied by reference TRBV7-9 and TRBJ2-7, is DTGVSQNPRHKITKRGQNVTFRCDPISEHNRLYWYRQTLGQGPEFLTYFQNEAQLEKSRLLSDRFSAERPKGSFSTLEIQRTEQGDSAMYLCASSLGSVSYEQYFGPGTRLTVT.

The V call is TRBV9, the J call TRBJ2-3; D is unresolved. V was shortened by 0 bases and J by 2 bases, with 7 bases between the two germline ends. The CDR3 runs to 14 residues. Germline V lookup: CDR1 SGDLS, CDR2 YYNGEE. This CDR3 reads CASSVDPYTDTQYF. The DNA for the CDR3 is TGTGCCAGCAGCGTAGATCCGTACACAGATACGCAGTATTTT.

This clonotype came up a few times. The chain joins TRBV27 to TRBJ1-6; D is unclear. Per germline, CDR1 MNHEY and CDR2 SMNVEV (reference sequence). V lost 3 bases, J lost 3 bases, and 12 bases lay in between. The CDR3 spans 16 residues. The CDR3 sequence is CASSFAQLGYNSPLHF. In nucleotides, the CDR3 is TGTGCCAGCAGTTTCGCTCAGTTAGGCTATAATTCACCCCTCCACTTT.

This clonotype was detected many times. The genes are TRBV10-3 and TRBJ2-1; 8 bases align to TRBD1. CDR1 is ENHRY, CDR2 SYGVKD, per germline. This CDR3 has 14 amino acids. Trimming removed 8 bases from V and 4 bases from J; junction bases left unmatched: 7. The CDR3 reads CAIHPGQVYNEQFF. DNA for the CDR3: TGTGCCATCCATCCGGGACAGGTATACAATGAGCAGTTCTTC.

In its sample, this clonotype was seen a few times. The V and J genes are TRBV6-2 or TRBV6-3 and TRBJ2-1, with TRBD2 matching over 10 bases. Germline CDR1 reads MNHEY; CDR2 reads SVGEGT. The CDR3 is 20 amino acids. The junction had 15 bases not matched to a gene; V was cut back by 4 bases and J by 0 bases. For the CDR3, the DNA is TGTGCCAGCAGTTCCTACGGTGGGACTAGCGCGACGAGCTCCTACAATGAGCAGTTCTTC. It yields the protein CASSSYGGTSATSSYNEQFF.

The V and J genes are TRBV18 and TRBJ2-1; 10 bases match TRBD2. V was pared by 6 bases and J by 7 bases, with 9 bases of the junction left unmatched. This CDR3 contains 15 residues. Germline lookup yields CDR1 KGHSH and CDR2 LQKENI. CDR3 DNA: TGTGCCAGCTCTCCCCTAGCGGGAGTTAAAAATGAGCAGTTCTTC. This translates into CASSPLAGVKNEQFF.

This clonotype has only a few counts. The J gene is TRBJ2-2, the V gene TRBV5-8; D assignment may be TRBD1 or TRBD2 (5 bases each). The V gene lost 0 bases and the J gene lost 4 bases, with 13 bases spanning the gap. Looked up from germline, CDR1 is SGHTS and CDR2 is YDEGEE. CDR3 length: 16 amino acids. The CDR3 protein is CASSLAGAAGTGELFF. CDR3 DNA: TGTGCCAGCAGCTTGGCCGGGGCAGCCGGCACCGGGGAGCTGTTTTTT.

The chain couples TRBV4-1 to TRBJ1-1; D is possibly TRBD1 (6 bases). This CDR3 contains 15 residues. In germline, CDR1 is MGHRA, CDR2 YSYEKL. Deletions cut 4 bases from V and 1 base from J, with 13 bases between. The CDR3 region has the DNA TGCGCCAGCAGCCTTAGGGACAAATCGAACACTGAAGCTTTCTTT. Residues: CASSLRDKSNTEAFF.

This clonotype was seen a handful of times. This chain uses TRBV29-1 with TRBJ2-7; D possibly matches TRBD1 or TRBD2 (5 bases each). Germline V gives CDR1 SQVTM, CDR2 ANQGSEA. The CDR3 has 15 amino acids. V lost 0 bases and J 6 bases, leaving 18 bases between the germline ends. The CDR3 nucleotides are TGCAGCGTTGAAGATGGGACGGCCCCCTTCGGCGAGCAGTACTTC. Translating it yields CSVEDGTAPFGEQYF.

This chain uses TRBV4-1 with TRBJ1-6, with TRBD1 as a possible D gene (5 bases). The germline V gene has CDR1 MGHRA and CDR2 YSYEKL. Trimming shortened V by 4 bases and J by 8 bases, and 27 bases separated the two germline ends. This CDR3 spans 19 amino acids. In DNA form, the CDR3 reads TGCGCCAGCAGCCTCCTCTTACTGGACACCTCGTTTCTAGATTCACCCCTCCACTTT. Encoded protein: CASSLLLLDTSFLDSPLHF.

The CDR3 here is CASSLKAPSGSNEQFF. As DNA, the CDR3 is TGCGCCAGCAGCCTTAAAGCCCCATCGGGGTCCAATGAGCAGTTCTTC. The chain carries TRBV4-1 and TRBJ2-1; possible D gene TRBD2, 5 bases. This CDR3 has 16 amino acids. Trimming stripped 4 bases from V and 6 bases from J, with 19 bases between. Germline assignment: CDR1 MGHRA and CDR2 YSYEKL.

The chain has TRBV20-1 and TRBJ1-1; D perhaps matches TRBD1 (6 bases). The ends were cut back, 3 bases at V and 0 bases at J, with 8 bases in the middle. The CDR3 has 13 residues. From germline, CDR1 is DFQATT and CDR2 SNEGSKA (reference sequence). CDR3 nucleotide sequence: TGCAGTGCTAGCGACAGGATGAACACTGAAGCTTTCTTT. It yields the protein CSASDRMNTEAFF.

In its sample, this clonotype was seen once. Given the absence of the conserved phenylalanine or tryptophan at the CDR3 end, a read error is likely. This chain joins TRBV18 and TRBJ1-1; D gene uncertain. Trimming took off 2 bases at V and 4 bases at J, with 5 bases between the two ends. Germline V lookup: CDR1 KGHSH, CDR2 LQKENI. The length of the CDR3 is 12 residues. CDR3 sequence (DNA): TGTGCCAGCTCACCAATGCGCACTGAAGCTTTCATT. It yields the protein CASSPMRTEAFI.

This clonotype was observed at least ten times. J is TRBJ2-1 and V is TRBV5-1; the match to TRBD1 covers 7 bases. CDR1 and CDR2 from the germline V gene are SGHRS and YFSETQ. The V and J ends lost 2 bases and 3 bases, in that order; junction bases with no gene match: 2. The CDR3 has 14 residues. The CDR3 DNA is TGCGCCAGCAGCTTCCGGGACAGCTACAATGAGCAGTTCTTC. This encodes CASSFRDSYNEQFF.

This rearrangement joins TRBV28 to TRBJ2-3, with 11 bases aligning to TRBD1. This CDR3 spans 16 amino acids. Per the germline V gene, CDR1 is MDHEN and CDR2 is SYDVKM. J was trimmed by 4 bases and V by 10 bases; bases with no gene match: 13. The CDR3 protein is CATAGQGAFGSDTQYF. As DNA, the CDR3 is TGTGCCACCGCCGGACAGGGGGCGTTCGGGTCAGATACGCAGTATTTT.

There are a few counts of this clonotype. This chain joins TRBV12-5 and TRBJ2-3; 7 bases are a match to TRBD2. The CDR3 sequence is 15 residues long. J was trimmed by 0 bases and V by 6 bases; bases with no gene match: 6. Germline CDR1 LGHNT, CDR2 FRNRAP. The CDR3 DNA follows: TGTGCTAGTGGGCCTAGCGGAACTAGCACAGATACGCAGTATTTT. It codes for CASGPSGTSTDTQYF.

This clonotype was observed many times. The chain links TRBV7-2 to TRBJ2-7, with 7 bases that match TRBD1. V lost 4 bases, J lost 2 bases, and 11 bases stayed unmatched. The CDR3 covers 16 residues. Per the germline V gene, CDR1 is SGHTA and CDR2 is FQGNSA. The CDR3, as DNA: TGTGCCAGCAGCTCCCGGGACAGTCAAGGTCCCTACGAGCAGTACTTC. This sequence encodes CASSSRDSQGPYEQYF.

In this sample, this clonotype turned up a few times. The rearrangement joins TRBV29-1 to TRBJ2-7; D ambiguous. V shed 3 bases and J shed 4 bases, with 7 bases lying between them. Germline V gene lookup returns CDR1 SQVTM and CDR2 ANQGSEA. CDR3 size: 11 residues. CDR3 sequence (DNA): TGCAGCGTTGACGGTTTATACGAGCAGTACTTC. Residues: CSVDGLYEQYF.

V usage is TRBV10-2 and J usage is TRBJ2-4; 11 bases line up with TRBD2. CDR1 is WSHSY, CDR2 SAAADI, per germline. V shed 5 bases, J shed 6 bases, and the junction held 3 bases outside the gene matches. The CDR3 has 14 amino acids. The CDR3 is CASSLAGGLNIQYF. The CDR3 coding sequence is TGCGCCAGCAGTTTAGCGGGAGGGCTAAACATTCAGTACTTC.

The chain links TRBV5-1 to TRBJ1-5; D is unresolved. The germline V gene has CDR1 SGHRS and CDR2 YFSETQ. The V gene lost 6 bases and the J gene lost 0 bases, with 25 bases spanning the gap. This CDR3 comprises 19 residues. The DNA for the CDR3 is TGCGCCAGCATACTTTCTTGGATATGTAGGACCTATAGCAATCAGCCCCAGCATTTT. This encodes CASILSWICRTYSNQPQHF.

This chain joins TRBV24-1 and TRBJ1-1; D is uncertain. The germline gives CDR1 KGHDR, CDR2 SFDVKD. Trimming pared 5 bases from V and 2 bases from J, leaving 17 bases between. The CDR3 covers 16 residues. CDR3: CATSVALGGVNTEAFF. The CDR3 region has the DNA TGTGCCACCAGTGTCGCCCTCGGCGGGGTTAACACTGAAGCTTTCTTT.